These T cell receptor beta chains were read from a single sample in a study of T cell repertoires in cytomegalovirus infection. Using its own MiXCR run on the reads, TCRdb lists one record per CDR3 protein. The sample carries a few hundred thousand distinct CDR3 sequences, approximately 15% recorded once. Sequencing was done on a sample of CD8+ T cells from PBMCs. These receptors were obtained from a human donor in good health (CMV status not recorded). Some clones in this sample may be carry-over from other donors' samples. Both conserved end residues are part of each CDR3. The order of the fields is J gene, D gene, clone size, V gene, CDR3 protein, CDR3 DNA. A D gene is named only where the DNA matches it firmly. Clone size is shown for a subset of rows, as once, few, many or a class of expanded clone.

TRBJ1-1	TRBD1	-	TRBV5-1	CASSSRDSVHTEAFF	TGCGCCAGCAGCTCCCGGGACAGCGTTCACACTGAAGCTTTCTTT
TRBJ2-3	TRBD2	few	TRBV11-2	CASTMGLAGTDTQYF	TGTGCCAGCACCATGGGACTAGCGGGGACAGATACGCAGTATTTT
TRBJ2-7	-	-	TRBV7-9	CASRGPGPYEQYF	TGTGCCAGCAGAGGCCCGGGGCCCTACGAGCAGTACTTC
TRBJ2-3	-	few	TRBV20-1	CSATRYVGAYTDTQYF	TGCAGTGCTACCCGCTATGTGGGGGCCTACACAGATACGCAGTATTTT
TRBJ1-2	-	-	TRBV29-1	CSVEKDQGGYGYTF	TGCAGCGTTGAAAAGGACCAGGGAGGCTATGGCTACACCTTC
TRBJ2-7	TRBD1	few	TRBV2	CASSGDRVPFYEQYF	TGTGCCAGCAGCGGAGACAGGGTCCCGTTCTACGAGCAGTACTTC
TRBJ1-5	-	-	TRBV20-1	CSARDPGGPSNQPQHF	TGCAGTGCTAGAGATCCGGGGGGACCGAGCAATCAGCCCCAGCATTTT
TRBJ2-1	TRBD2	many	TRBV29-1	CSVETSGESYNEQFF	TGCAGCGTCGAAACTAGCGGGGAGTCCTACAATGAGCAGTTCTTC
TRBJ1-6	-	-	TRBV20-1	CSASKPGPTPRSSPLHF	TGCAGTGCTAGTAAGCCGGGACCAACCCCGAGAAGTTCACCCCTCCACTTT
TRBJ2-7	TRBD1	few	TRBV7-9	CASNPPGTGEPWEQYF	TGTGCCAGCAACCCCCCGGGGACAGGGGAACCCTGGGAGCAGTACTTC